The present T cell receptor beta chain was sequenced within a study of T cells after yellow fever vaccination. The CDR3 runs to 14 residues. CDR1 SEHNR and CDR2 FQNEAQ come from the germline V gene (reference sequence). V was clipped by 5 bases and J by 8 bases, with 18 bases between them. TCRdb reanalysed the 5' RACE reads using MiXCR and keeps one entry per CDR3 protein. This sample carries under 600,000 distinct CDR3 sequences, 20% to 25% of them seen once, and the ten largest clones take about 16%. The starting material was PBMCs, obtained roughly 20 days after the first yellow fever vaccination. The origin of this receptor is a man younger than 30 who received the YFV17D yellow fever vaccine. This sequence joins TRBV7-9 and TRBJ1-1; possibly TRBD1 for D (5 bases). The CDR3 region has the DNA TGTGCCAGCAGCACAGACGGGGGTCGGGGGGAAGCTTTCTTT. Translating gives CASSTDGGRGEAFF.